A selection of T cell receptor beta chains follows, all from one sample in a study of CD8 T cells in ankylosing spondylitis. MiXCR was run by TCRdb on the 5' RACE reads, yielding one entry per CDR3 protein. In the table there are about 750,000 distinct CDR3 sequences, under 20% of which are singletons. The sample was blood, either unsorted or a sorted T cell fraction (not recorded which). The origin of the receptors is a male donor with ankylosing spondylitis. Both conserved end residues are part of each CDR3. A D gene is named only where the DNA matches it firmly. Rows give clone size only sometimes, using once, few, many, or a class for an expanded clone.

j_gene: TRBJ2-1; v_gene: TRBV29-1; d_gene: TRBD1; abundance: many; CDR3nt: TGCAGCGCCGTACCGGGACAGGCTTACAATGAGCAGTTCTTC; CDR3aa: CSAVPGQAYNEQFF
j_gene: TRBJ2-1; v_gene: TRBV29-1; d_gene: TRBD2; abundance: NA; CDR3nt: TGCAGCGTTGTCGGGGGGGGCTACAATGAGCAGTTCTTC; CDR3aa: CSVVGGGYNEQFF
j_gene: TRBJ2-3; v_gene: TRBV20-1; d_gene: NA; abundance: few; CDR3nt: TGCAGTGCGAGGACTACAACTAGCACAGATACGCAGTATTTT; CDR3aa: CSARTTTSTDTQYF
j_gene: TRBJ2-3; v_gene: TRBV12-3/TRBV12-4; d_gene: NA; abundance: NA; CDR3nt: TGTGCCAGCAGTCCAGACCAGGGGGAGGGTTTGTATTTT; CDR3aa: CASSPDQGEGLYF
j_gene: TRBJ1-2; v_gene: TRBV18; d_gene: TRBD1; abundance: few; CDR3nt: TGTGCCAGCTCATCAACAGGGGAAGAAGGCTACACCTTC; CDR3aa: CASSSTGEEGYTF
j_gene: TRBJ1-1; v_gene: TRBV5-1; d_gene: NA; abundance: NA; CDR3nt: TGCGCCAGCAGCCCTGGTCGGGGGGGGAACACTGAAGCTTTCTTT; CDR3aa: CASSPGRGGNTEAFF
j_gene: TRBJ2-1; v_gene: TRBV11-2; d_gene: TRBD2; abundance: few; CDR3nt: TGTGCCAGCAGCCCTTACTCTAGCGGGGCTTCCAACTCCAATGAGCAGTTCTTC; CDR3aa: CASSPYSSGASNSNEQFF
j_gene: TRBJ1-2; v_gene: TRBV5-1; d_gene: NA; abundance: NA; CDR3nt: TGCGCCAGCAGCCAGGCACCGGCCCAGGACTACACCTTC; CDR3aa: CASSQAPAQDYTF
j_gene: TRBJ2-3; v_gene: TRBV4-2; d_gene: TRBD2; abundance: NA; CDR3nt: TGTGCCAGCAGCCAAGAAGGCGGGAGCGGTACAGATACGCAGTATTTT; CDR3aa: CASSQEGGSGTDTQYF
j_gene: TRBJ2-2; v_gene: TRBV20-1; d_gene: NA; abundance: NA; CDR3nt: TGCAGTGCTAGACAACTCGCGAACACCGGGGAGCTGTTTTTT; CDR3aa: CSARQLANTGELFF
j_gene: TRBJ2-5; v_gene: TRBV29-1; d_gene: NA; abundance: NA; CDR3nt: TGCAGCGTTGAAGGGGCTTCAGAGACCCAGTACTTC; CDR3aa: CSVEGASETQYF
j_gene: TRBJ2-1; v_gene: TRBV5-1; d_gene: NA; abundance: once; CDR3nt: TGCGCCAGCAGCTTGGCCGGCGGGGGCCTTACCTACAATGAGCAGTTCTTC; CDR3aa: CASSLAGGGLTYNEQFF
j_gene: TRBJ2-4; v_gene: TRBV20-1; d_gene: NA; abundance: NA; CDR3nt: TGCAGTGCTAGAGTAACGGGCTATATAGCCAAAAACATTCAGTACTTC; CDR3aa: CSARVTGYIAKNIQYF
j_gene: TRBJ2-3; v_gene: TRBV5-1; d_gene: NA; abundance: NA; CDR3nt: TGCGCCAGCAGCTTGGGGGGAGTTAGCACAGATACGCAGTATTTT; CDR3aa: CASSLGGVSTDTQYF
j_gene: TRBJ2-7; v_gene: TRBV29-1; d_gene: TRBD1; abundance: few; CDR3nt: TGCAGCGTGGCCACAGGGGCTTCCTACGAGCAGTACTTC; CDR3aa: CSVATGASYEQYF
j_gene: TRBJ2-7; v_gene: TRBV4-3; d_gene: NA; abundance: few; CDR3nt: TGCGCCAGCAGCCAAGATCGACAGGCAGAGGGGTACGAGCAGTACTTC; CDR3aa: CASSQDRQAEGYEQYF
j_gene: TRBJ2-3; v_gene: TRBV25-1; d_gene: NA; abundance: NA; CDR3nt: TGTGCCAGCAGCGGGGAATGGATTGAGACAGATACGCAGTATTTT; CDR3aa: CASSGEWIETDTQYF
j_gene: TRBJ1-6; v_gene: TRBV3-1; d_gene: NA; abundance: many; CDR3nt: TGTGCCAGCAGCCACGGGACATATTATTCACCCCTCCACTTT; CDR3aa: CASSHGTYYSPLHF
j_gene: TRBJ2-3; v_gene: TRBV7-2; d_gene: NA; abundance: few; CDR3nt: TGTGCCAGCAGCGGCCTTTTGGATACGCAGTATTTT; CDR3aa: CASSGLLDTQYF
j_gene: TRBJ2-1; v_gene: TRBV4-3; d_gene: TRBD2; abundance: NA; CDR3nt: TGCGCCAGCAGCCAAGAAGAGAGCGGGAGATGGTATGAGCAGTTCTTC; CDR3aa: CASSQEESGRWYEQFF
j_gene: TRBJ2-1; v_gene: TRBV27; d_gene: NA; abundance: few; CDR3nt: TGTGCCAGCAGTCCCTTGGGGGGAGACTACAATGAGCAGTTCTTC; CDR3aa: CASSPLGGDYNEQFF
j_gene: TRBJ1-2; v_gene: TRBV15; d_gene: NA; abundance: many; CDR3nt: TGTGCCACCGGGAGGACCGGGACTTCCATGGAGGGCTACACCTTC; CDR3aa: CATGRTGTSMEGYTF
j_gene: TRBJ2-2; v_gene: TRBV20-1; d_gene: TRBD2; abundance: NA; CDR3nt: TGCAGTGCTAGAGAAATGGGACTAGCGGGGGGTAACACCGGGGAGCTGTTTTTT; CDR3aa: CSAREMGLAGGNTGELFF
j_gene: TRBJ2-5; v_gene: TRBV3-1; d_gene: TRBD1; abundance: NA; CDR3nt: TGTGCCAGCAGCCGAGGGGGCGATACGGAGACCCAGTACTTC; CDR3aa: CASSRGGDTETQYF
j_gene: TRBJ2-7; v_gene: TRBV5-1; d_gene: TRBD2; abundance: NA; CDR3nt: TGCGCCAGCAGCTTGGGTAGCGGGCCCGCCTACGAGCAGTACTTC; CDR3aa: CASSLGSGPAYEQYF
j_gene: TRBJ2-1; v_gene: TRBV12-3/TRBV12-4; d_gene: NA; abundance: many; CDR3nt: TGTGCCAGCAGCTCCAGGGGGGACAATGAGCAGTTCTTC; CDR3aa: CASSSRGDNEQFF
j_gene: TRBJ2-1; v_gene: TRBV20-1; d_gene: TRBD2; abundance: NA; CDR3nt: TGCAGCGAACAAAAGGGACTAGCGGGGTCCTACAATGAGCAGTTCTTC; CDR3aa: CSEQKGLAGSYNEQFF
j_gene: TRBJ2-1; v_gene: TRBV5-1; d_gene: TRBD2; abundance: NA; CDR3nt: TGCGCCAGCAGCTTAGGGACTAGCGGAGCCTACAATGAGCAGTTCTTC; CDR3aa: CASSLGTSGAYNEQFF
j_gene: TRBJ2-3; v_gene: TRBV5-1; d_gene: NA; abundance: many; CDR3nt: TGTGCCAGCAGCTTAGGGGGGGATACGCAGTATTTT; CDR3aa: CASSLGGDTQYF
j_gene: TRBJ2-5; v_gene: TRBV6-5; d_gene: TRBD2; abundance: NA; CDR3nt: TGTGCCAGCAGTTACTCGAGTGCGCTAGCGGGGTACGAGACCCAGTACTTC; CDR3aa: CASSYSSALAGYETQYF
j_gene: TRBJ2-3; v_gene: TRBV20-1; d_gene: NA; abundance: NA; CDR3nt: TGCAGTGCTAGAGCCCCAGCGCCTAGCACAGATACGCAGTATTTT; CDR3aa: CSARAPAPSTDTQYF
j_gene: TRBJ1-2; v_gene: TRBV3-1; d_gene: NA; abundance: few; CDR3nt: TGTGCCAGCAGCCCGGGGCCGGGCGGAGGCTACACCTTC; CDR3aa: CASSPGPGGGYTF
j_gene: TRBJ2-7; v_gene: TRBV5-6; d_gene: NA; abundance: few; CDR3nt: TGTGCCAGCATCTTGGGTGGCCAGCTCTACGAGCAGTACTTC; CDR3aa: CASILGGQLYEQYF
j_gene: TRBJ2-3; v_gene: TRBV27; d_gene: NA; abundance: NA; CDR3nt: TGTGCCAGCTGGAGCGCGATGGATACGCAGTATTTT; CDR3aa: CASWSAMDTQYF
j_gene: TRBJ2-5; v_gene: TRBV4-2; d_gene: TRBD2; abundance: few; CDR3nt: TGTGCCAGCAGCCAAGTCGTGGCGGGGGGGGAGACCCAGTACTTC; CDR3aa: CASSQVVAGGETQYF
j_gene: TRBJ2-7; v_gene: TRBV7-9; d_gene: NA; abundance: NA; CDR3nt: TGTGCCAGCAGCTTAGACAGGGTGCCCTACGAGCAGTACTTC; CDR3aa: CASSLDRVPYEQYF
j_gene: TRBJ2-3; v_gene: TRBV20-1; d_gene: TRBD2; abundance: few; CDR3nt: TGCAGTGCTAGAGCCCGGGACTATACACCCACAGATACGCAGTATTTT; CDR3aa: CSARARDYTPTDTQYF
j_gene: TRBJ2-7; v_gene: TRBV12-3/TRBV12-4; d_gene: NA; abundance: few; CDR3nt: TGTGCCAGCAGTTTCTACAGACAATACGAGCAGTACTTC; CDR3aa: CASSFYRQYEQYF
j_gene: TRBJ2-1; v_gene: TRBV2; d_gene: TRBD1; abundance: few; CDR3nt: TGTGCCAGCAGGGGGGACAGGGGGGATGAGCAGTTCTTC; CDR3aa: CASRGDRGDEQFF
j_gene: TRBJ1-3; v_gene: TRBV12-3/TRBV12-4; d_gene: NA; abundance: NA; CDR3nt: TGTGCCAGCAGTTTTAAGAACACCATATATTTT; CDR3aa: CASSFKNTIYF
j_gene: TRBJ2-5; v_gene: TRBV29-1; d_gene: TRBD2; abundance: NA; CDR3nt: TGCAGCGGGGGACTAGCTCCCAATCCGGAGACCCAGTACTTC; CDR3aa: CSGGLAPNPETQYF
j_gene: TRBJ2-5; v_gene: TRBV5-1; d_gene: TRBD2; abundance: NA; CDR3nt: TGCGCCAGCAGCGCCGGACTAGTGGCTAGCTTTTGGGAGACCCAGTACTTC; CDR3aa: CASSAGLVASFWETQYF
j_gene: TRBJ2-5; v_gene: TRBV10-2; d_gene: TRBD2; abundance: many; CDR3nt: TGCGCCAGCAGTGAGAGGGGACTAGCGGGGGGGACCCAGTACTTC; CDR3aa: CASSERGLAGGTQYF
j_gene: TRBJ2-5; v_gene: TRBV20-1; d_gene: TRBD1; abundance: NA; CDR3nt: TGCAGTGCTACCCCGGGACAGAGTCAAGAGACCCAGTACTTC; CDR3aa: CSATPGQSQETQYF
j_gene: TRBJ2-7; v_gene: TRBV27; d_gene: NA; abundance: few; CDR3nt: TGTGCCAGCAGCCCCCTAACCGGCGGGTACGAGCAGTACTTC; CDR3aa: CASSPLTGGYEQYF
j_gene: TRBJ1-5; v_gene: TRBV18; d_gene: TRBD1; abundance: few; CDR3nt: TGTGCCAGCTCATTGACGGGACAGAACAATCAGCCCCAGCATTTT; CDR3aa: CASSLTGQNNQPQHF
j_gene: TRBJ1-1; v_gene: TRBV29-1; d_gene: TRBD1; abundance: NA; CDR3nt: TGCAGCGTAGAGACAGGGGTGATGAACACTGAAGCTTTCTTT; CDR3aa: CSVETGVMNTEAFF
j_gene: TRBJ1-2; v_gene: TRBV28; d_gene: NA; abundance: few; CDR3nt: TGTGCCAGCAGTGACGGGACAACAAACTATGGCTACACCTTC; CDR3aa: CASSDGTTNYGYTF
j_gene: TRBJ2-2; v_gene: TRBV5-1; d_gene: TRBD2; abundance: few; CDR3nt: TGCGCCAGCAGCTTGGGGCGAACTAGCGGACCGAACACCGGGGAGCTGTTTTTT; CDR3aa: CASSLGRTSGPNTGELFF
j_gene: TRBJ2-2; v_gene: TRBV11-2; d_gene: NA; abundance: few; CDR3nt: TGTGCCAGCAGCTTAGTACAGCTTAACACCGGGGAGCTGTTTTTT; CDR3aa: CASSLVQLNTGELFF
j_gene: TRBJ2-1; v_gene: TRBV6-1; d_gene: TRBD1; abundance: NA; CDR3nt: TGTGCCTATAACAGGGGGGTCAACAATGAGCAGTTCTTC; CDR3aa: CAYNRGVNNEQFF
j_gene: TRBJ2-2; v_gene: TRBV28; d_gene: NA; abundance: NA; CDR3nt: TGTGCCAGCAGTTTAATCGGGGCAGGGAACACCGGGGAGCTGTTTTTT; CDR3aa: CASSLIGAGNTGELFF
j_gene: TRBJ2-3; v_gene: TRBV12-3/TRBV12-4; d_gene: TRBD1; abundance: once; CDR3nt: TGTGCCAGCAGAATCGACAGGGGTTCTACCACAGATACGCAGTATTTT; CDR3aa: CASRIDRGSTTDTQYF
j_gene: TRBJ1-1; v_gene: TRBV6-1; d_gene: NA; abundance: few; CDR3nt: TGTGCCAGCAGTGAAGCGGAGGTGAACACTGAAGCTTTCTTT; CDR3aa: CASSEAEVNTEAFF
j_gene: TRBJ1-2; v_gene: TRBV5-5; d_gene: NA; abundance: few; CDR3nt: TGTGCCAGCAGCTTAGCGGCCGGGCAGGGAGAATATGGCTACACCTTC; CDR3aa: CASSLAAGQGEYGYTF
j_gene: TRBJ2-1; v_gene: TRBV7-9; d_gene: NA; abundance: few; CDR3nt: TGTGCCAGCAGCCCACGACTAGTTTACAATGAGCAGTTCTTC; CDR3aa: CASSPRLVYNEQFF
j_gene: TRBJ1-3; v_gene: TRBV24-1; d_gene: NA; abundance: NA; CDR3nt: TGTGCCACTACTCGACAGGTGAGAAGGGCAGGAAACACCATATATTTT; CDR3aa: CATTRQVRRAGNTIYF